This TCR beta chain was identified during a study of prognosis after radiotherapy for stage I lung cancer. This clonotype was found many times. Germline V gene lookup returns CDR1 KGHSH and CDR2 LQKENI. The length of the CDR3 is 10 residues. TCR beta CDR3 was amplified from genomic DNA by two-round multiplex PCR. It was primers specific to each TRBV and TRBJ gene that first-round PCR used. TCRdb recomputed calls from the multiplex PCR reads with MiXCR, one row per CDR3 protein. This sample carries about 16,000 distinct CDR3 sequences, around 40% of them seen once, and the ten largest clones take approximately 40%.

Sequencing was performed on PBMCs, taken before or after stereotactic body radiation therapy (not recorded which). This clonotype originated in a donor aged 50 or older with non-small cell lung cancer. The genes are TRBV18 and TRBJ2-5, with D uncertain. The J call could be wrong; TRBJ2-1 is a better fit for the DNA end. In DNA form, the CDR3 reads TGTGCCAGCAGATCGAATGAGCAGTTCTTC. As protein: CASRSNEQFF.